The 5 T cell receptor beta chains in this list originate from one sample, sequenced in a study of cytomegalovirus exposure and HLA in healthy donors. The PCR was carried out with 60 Vbeta primers and 13 Jbeta primers. Data came from immunoSEQ multiplex PCR; TCRdb stores just in-frame clones and leaves some out. This table lists under 150,000 clones. Sequencing input: PBMCs. These TCRs come from a man in his forties in good health and CMV-seronegative.

J is TRBJ2-2 and V is TRBV2; the match to TRBD1 covers 7 bases. V was clipped by 0 bases and J by 1 base; unmatched bases: 2. CDR1 and CDR2 (germline): SNHLY, FYNNEI. The CDR3 is 16 amino acids. The CDR3: CASSEAGQRNTGELFF. Written as DNA, the CDR3 is TGTGCCAGCAGTGAAGCGGGACAGCGGAACACCGGGGAGCTGTTTTTT.

The rearrangement links TRBV25-1 to TRBJ1-6, with D maybe TRBD1 (6 bases). V lost 3 bases to trimming and J lost 9 bases, with 15 bases between them. CDR3 length: 15 amino acids. Germline assignment: CDR1 MGHDK and CDR2 SYGVNS. This CDR3 reads CASSEGGGSSSPLHF. The CDR3 bases are TGTGCCAGCAGTGAGGGGGGGGGCAGCAGTTCACCCCTCCACTTT.

The chain employs TRBV7-2 and TRBJ2-7, with 12 bases fitting TRBD2. Germline assignment: CDR1 SGHTA and CDR2 FQGNSA. There are 17 residues in the CDR3. V shed 5 bases, J shed 3 bases, and the junction held 11 bases outside the gene matches. The CDR3 coding sequence is TGTGCCAGCAGCCGCTCGTCCACTAGCGGGGGGTACTACGAGCAGTACTTC. Translation gives CASSRSSTSGGYYEQYF.

This chain uses TRBV5-1 with TRBJ1-1; D ambiguous. The CDR3 is 15 amino acids. V was shortened by 0 bases and J by 0 bases, with 9 bases between the two germline ends. CDR1 SGHRS and CDR2 YFSETQ come from the germline V gene. CDR3 sequence reads: CASSLDGDMNTEAFF. Here the CDR3 DNA reads TGCGCCAGCAGCTTGGATGGAGATATGAACACTGAAGCTTTCTTT.

V is TRBV29-1 and J is TRBJ1-2, with D possibly TRBD1 on 5 matching bases. The CDR3 covers 14 residues. Germline lookup yields CDR1 SQVTM and CDR2 ANQGSEA. Between the trimmed V and J ends, which lost 6 bases and 7 bases, there was a span of 21 bases. The CDR3 DNA reads as TGCAGCGTAGACAGCTCTGGAACTGTTGGTGGCTACACCTTC. Residues: CSVDSSGTVGGYTF.